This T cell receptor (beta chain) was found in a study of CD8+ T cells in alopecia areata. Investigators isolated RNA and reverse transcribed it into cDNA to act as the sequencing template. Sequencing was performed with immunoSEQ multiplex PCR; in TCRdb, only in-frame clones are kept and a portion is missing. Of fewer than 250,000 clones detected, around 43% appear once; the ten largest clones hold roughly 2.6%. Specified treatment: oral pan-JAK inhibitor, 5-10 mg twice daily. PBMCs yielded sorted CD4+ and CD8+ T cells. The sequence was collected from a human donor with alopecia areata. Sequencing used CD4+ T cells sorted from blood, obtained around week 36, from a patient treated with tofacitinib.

CDR3 nucleotide sequence: TGTGCCAGCAGTTTTGCGAGACCTCGGACCGGGGAGCTGTTTTTT. Translating it yields CASSFARPRTGELFF. This chain uses TRBV27 with TRBJ2-2; no clear D. Germline lookup yields CDR1 MNHEY and CDR2 SMNVEV (reference sequence). V shed 3 bases and J shed 5 bases, with 13 bases lying between them. The CDR3 has 15 amino acids.